This TCR beta chain was recovered during a study of blood T cells in healthy people across ages. Alongside a J-beta primer mix, a sample-barcoded 5' primer served in a second PCR lasting 7 to 11 cycles. TCRdb re-called the 5' RACE reads through MiXCR, storing one row per CDR3 protein. The table records about 1,000,000 distinct CDR3 sequences, 40% to 55% of them present only once. Trimming took off 6 bases at V and 4 bases at J, with 13 bases between the two ends. Germline CDR1 SQVTM, CDR2 ANQGSEA. The CDR3 sequence is 12 residues long. Material: blood. The TCR originated in a woman aged 55-70 years in good health. This chain joins TRBV29-1 and TRBJ2-7, with D tentatively TRBD1 (5 bases). The CDR3, as DNA: TGCAGCGTGGCTACAGGCCCTTACGAGCAGTACTTC. Protein sequence: CSVATGPYEQYF.